A selection of T cell receptor beta chains follows, all from one sample in a study of T cells in Graves' hyperthyroidism and ophthalmopathy. One entry per CDR3 protein, called by TCRdb with MiXCR from the multiplex PCR reads. Found here are some 250,000 distinct CDR3 sequences, about 14% of them singletons; the top ten hold about an eighth. Sequences were obtained from blood. Receptor source: a middle-aged woman with Graves' hyperthyroidism that later progressed to Graves' ophthalmopathy. The CDR3 runs from the conserved cysteine through the conserved F or W. D genes are given only for firm matches. Expanded clones get a size class; other rows say once, few or many, or leave the size out.

TRBJ1-3	TRBV27	.	.	TGTGCCAGCGGAACTATCTCTGGAAACACCATATATTTT	CASGTISGNTIYF
TRBJ2-1	TRBV19	many	TRBD2	TGTGCCAGTAGTACCCTAGCGGGAGTTGGCTACAATGAGCAGTTCTTC	CASSTLAGVGYNEQFF
TRBJ1-1	TRBV3-1	many	.	TGTGCCACCCGAGGTTACACTGAAGCTTTCTTT	CATRGYTEAFF
TRBJ2-5	TRBV19	.	.	TGTGCCAGTAGTTGGCAGGGGCAAGAGACCCAGTACTTC	CASSWQGQETQYF
TRBJ1-1	TRBV5-1	many	TRBD1	TGCGCCAGCGGACAGGCACAGAACACTGAAGCTTTCTTT	CASGQAQNTEAFF
TRBJ2-1	TRBV30	many	.	TGTGCCTGGAGTCCGGGACTGACCTACAATGAGCAGTTCTTC	CAWSPGLTYNEQFF
TRBJ1-6	TRBV11-2	many	.	TGTGCCAGCAGCCCCCTCCGAGGGCCAATATATAATTCACCCCTCCACTTT	CASSPLRGPIYNSPLHF
TRBJ1-1	TRBV5-1	.	.	TGCGCCAGCAGCAAGAATCCGAACACTGAAGCTTTCTTT	CASSKNPNTEAFF
TRBJ2-3	TRBV6-1	few	.	TGTGCCAGCAGTGAACGGGCAAGCAGGGCAGATACGCAGTATTTT	CASSERASRADTQYF
TRBJ2-7	TRBV5-1	few	TRBD1	TGCGCCAGCAGCTTGGCCGATGACAGGGTCTTCTACGAGCAGTACTTC	CASSLADDRVFYEQYF
TRBJ1-1	TRBV7-6	many	.	TGTGCCAGCAGCTTAGCGGGGAGGGGTGAAGCTTTCTTT	CASSLAGRGEAFF
TRBJ2-3	TRBV12-3/TRBV12-4	.	TRBD2	TGTGCCAGCAGTTTGTGGGCTAGCGGGACAGATACGCAGTATTTT	CASSLWASGTDTQYF
TRBJ2-5	TRBV4-1	many	TRBD1	TGCGCCAGCAGCCAAGACCGGACAGGGAAAGAGACCCAGTACTTC	CASSQDRTGKETQYF
TRBJ1-5	TRBV5-1	few	.	TGCGCCAGCAGCTTTTCAGGGGACAATCAGCCCCAGCATTTT	CASSFSGDNQPQHF
TRBJ1-1	TRBV27	many	TRBD1	TGTGCCAGCAGTACTATGAACAGGGGCCTACGTATAAGTCGTTTAACGTATCAAGAGGCTTTCTTT	CASSTMNRGLRISRLTYQEAFF
TRBJ2-5	TRBV18	many	TRBD1	TGTGCCAGCTCAAGGAACAGGGGTCAAGAGACCCAGTACTTC	CASSRNRGQETQYF
TRBJ2-7	TRBV10-3	many	TRBD1	TGTGCCATCAGTGCAAACAGGGGGAGGTACGAGCAGTACTTC	CAISANRGRYEQYF
TRBJ1-1	TRBV6-1	many	TRBD1	TGTGCCACCACCCTGGACAGGCGCCGAGGAGCTTTCTTT	CATTLDRRRGAFF
TRBJ2-1	TRBV5-1	many	TRBD1	TGCGCCAGCTCTAACGCGAGGACAGGGCACCTCAATGAGCAGTTCTTC	CASSNARTGHLNEQFF
TRBJ2-2	TRBV2	many	TRBD2	TGTGCCAGCAGTTCTTTTGGGACGGGGGGGGCGCGAGCTACCGGGGAGCTGTTTTTT	CASSSFGTGGARATGELFF
TRBJ2-7	TRBV10-2	many	.	TGCGCCAGCAACACCCCGGGACACCTTTTCGAGCAGTACTTC	CASNTPGHLFEQYF
TRBJ2-7	TRBV19	many	TRBD1	TGTGCCAGTAGTAAGACAGGGATGGGGGAGCAGTACTTC	CASSKTGMGEQYF
TRBJ2-1	TRBV2	many	.	TGTGCCAGCAGTCAAGCGGGTCTCCCCTACAATGAGCAGTTCTTC	CASSQAGLPYNEQFF
TRBJ2-7	TRBV10-3	many	.	TGTGCCATCAGCGCGGGATCAAGGGACGAGCAGTACTTC	CAISAGSRDEQYF
TRBJ2-1	TRBV20-1	many	TRBD2	TGCAGTGGGACTAGCGGGAGGACCGGCTACAATGAGCAGTTCTTC	CSGTSGRTGYNEQFF
TRBJ2-5	TRBV9	many	TRBD2	TGTGCCAGCAGCGGGGGACTAGCGGGGGGAGAGACCCAGTACTTC	CASSGGLAGGETQYF
TRBJ2-1	TRBV12-3/TRBV12-4	.	TRBD2	TGTGCCAGCAGACCTGGGACTAGCGGGATTGACAATGAGCAGTTCTTC	CASRPGTSGIDNEQFF
TRBJ2-2	TRBV20-1	.	TRBD2	TGCAGTGCTTCAGCGGGAGCGAGCACCGGGGAGCTGTTTTTT	CSASAGASTGELFF
TRBJ2-1	TRBV5-1	many	.	TGCGCCAGCAGCTCCCAGGGTCAGTTCTACAATGAGCAGTTCTTC	CASSSQGQFYNEQFF
TRBJ2-2	TRBV2	many	TRBD2	TGTGCCAGCAGTGGAGCTTTAGCGGGAGTGAGAACCGGGGAGCTGTTTTTT	CASSGALAGVRTGELFF
TRBJ2-1	TRBV11-2	many	TRBD2	TGTGCCAGCAGCTACTCTAGCGGGAGGCTCTATGAGCAGTTCTTC	CASSYSSGRLYEQFF
TRBJ2-5	TRBV2	.	.	TGTGCCAGCAAGAGACAAGAGACCCAGTACTTC	CASKRQETQYF
TRBJ2-1	TRBV27	.	.	TGTGCCAGCAGCCGAAGGACTTCAAGCTCCTACAATGAGCAGTTCTTC	CASSRRTSSSYNEQFF
TRBJ2-5	TRBV24-1	many	TRBD1	TGTGCCACCAGTGACCCGGGACAGAAACAAGAGACCCAGTACTTC	CATSDPGQKQETQYF